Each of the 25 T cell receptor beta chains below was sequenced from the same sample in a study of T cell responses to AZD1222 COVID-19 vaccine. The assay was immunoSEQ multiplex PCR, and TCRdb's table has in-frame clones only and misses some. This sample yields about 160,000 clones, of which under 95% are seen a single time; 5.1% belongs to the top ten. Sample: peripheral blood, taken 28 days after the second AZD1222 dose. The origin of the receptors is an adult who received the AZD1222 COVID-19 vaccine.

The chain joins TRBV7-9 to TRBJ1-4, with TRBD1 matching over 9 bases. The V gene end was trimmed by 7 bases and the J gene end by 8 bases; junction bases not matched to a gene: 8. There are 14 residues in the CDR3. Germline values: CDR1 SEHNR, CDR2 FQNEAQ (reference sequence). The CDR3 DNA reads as TGTGCCAGCAACTTCGGGACAGGGCGAGAAAAACTGTTTTTT. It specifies CASNFGTGREKLFF.

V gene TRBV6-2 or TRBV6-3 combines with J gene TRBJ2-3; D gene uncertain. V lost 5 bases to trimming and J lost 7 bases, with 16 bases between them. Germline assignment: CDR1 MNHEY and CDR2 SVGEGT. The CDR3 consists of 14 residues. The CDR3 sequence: CASSRVQDPNTQYF. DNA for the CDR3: TGTGCCAGCAGTAGGGTGCAAGACCCCAATACGCAGTATTTT.

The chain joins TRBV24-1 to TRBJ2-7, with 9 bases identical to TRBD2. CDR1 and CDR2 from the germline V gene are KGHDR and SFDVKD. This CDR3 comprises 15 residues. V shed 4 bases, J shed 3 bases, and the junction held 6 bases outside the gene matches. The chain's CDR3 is CATSDTGTSIYEQYF. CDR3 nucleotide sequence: TGTGCCACCAGTGACACCGGGACTAGCATCTACGAGCAGTACTTC.

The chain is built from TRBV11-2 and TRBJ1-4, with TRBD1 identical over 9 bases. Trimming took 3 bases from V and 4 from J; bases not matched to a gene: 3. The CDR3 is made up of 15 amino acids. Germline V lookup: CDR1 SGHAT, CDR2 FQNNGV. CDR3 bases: TGTGCCAGCAGCTTTGGGACAGGGATTAATGAAAAACTGTTTTTT. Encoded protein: CASSFGTGINEKLFF.

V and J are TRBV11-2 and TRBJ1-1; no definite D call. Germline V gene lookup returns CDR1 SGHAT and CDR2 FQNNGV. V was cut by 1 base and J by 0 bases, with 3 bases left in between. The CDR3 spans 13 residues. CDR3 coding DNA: TGTGCCAGCAGCTTAGGGTTGAACACTGAAGCTTTCTTT. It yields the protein CASSLGLNTEAFF.

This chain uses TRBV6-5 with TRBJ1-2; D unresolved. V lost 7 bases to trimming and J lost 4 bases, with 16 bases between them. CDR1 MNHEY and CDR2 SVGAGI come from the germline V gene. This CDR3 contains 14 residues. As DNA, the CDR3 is TGTGCCAGCACCAGACTAGAGGCCCTCTATGGCTACACCTTC. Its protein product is CASTRLEALYGYTF.

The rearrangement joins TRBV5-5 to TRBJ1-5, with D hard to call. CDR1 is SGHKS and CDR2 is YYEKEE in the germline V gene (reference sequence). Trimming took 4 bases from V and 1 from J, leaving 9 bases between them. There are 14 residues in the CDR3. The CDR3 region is CASSQVLSNQPQHF. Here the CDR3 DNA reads TGTGCCAGCAGCCAGGTTCTGAGCAATCAGCCCCAGCATTTT.

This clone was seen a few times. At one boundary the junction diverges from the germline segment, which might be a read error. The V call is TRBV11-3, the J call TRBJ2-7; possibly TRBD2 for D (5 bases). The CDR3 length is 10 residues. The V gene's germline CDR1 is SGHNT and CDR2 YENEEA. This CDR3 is CERVPYEQYF. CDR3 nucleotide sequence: TGCGAGAGGGTGCCCTACGAGCAGTACTTC.

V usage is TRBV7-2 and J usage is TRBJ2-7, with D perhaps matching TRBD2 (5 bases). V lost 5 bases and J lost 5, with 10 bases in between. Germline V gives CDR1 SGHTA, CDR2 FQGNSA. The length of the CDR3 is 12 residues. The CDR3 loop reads CASSQKRHEQYF. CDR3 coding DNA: TGTGCCAGCAGCCAAAAGCGGCACGAGCAGTACTTC.

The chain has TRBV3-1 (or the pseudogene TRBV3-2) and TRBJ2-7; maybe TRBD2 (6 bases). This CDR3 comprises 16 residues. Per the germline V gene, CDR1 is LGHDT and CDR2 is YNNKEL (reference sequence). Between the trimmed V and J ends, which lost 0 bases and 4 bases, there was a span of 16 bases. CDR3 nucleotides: TGTGCCAGCAGCCAAGAGCTGAGACTAGAGATATACGAGCAGTACTTC. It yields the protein CASSQELRLEIYEQYF.

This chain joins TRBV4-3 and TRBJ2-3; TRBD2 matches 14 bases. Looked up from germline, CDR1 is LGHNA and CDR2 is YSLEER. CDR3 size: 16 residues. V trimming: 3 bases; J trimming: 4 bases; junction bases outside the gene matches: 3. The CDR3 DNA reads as TGCGCCAGCAGCCACGGGACTAGCGGGAGTGCAGATACGCAGTATTTT. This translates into CASSHGTSGSADTQYF.

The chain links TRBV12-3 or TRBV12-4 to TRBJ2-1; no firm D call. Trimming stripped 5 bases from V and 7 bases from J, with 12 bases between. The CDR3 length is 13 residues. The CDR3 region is CASSPPTSNEQFF. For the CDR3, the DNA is TGTGCCAGCAGTCCTCCGACTTCGAATGAGCAGTTCTTC.

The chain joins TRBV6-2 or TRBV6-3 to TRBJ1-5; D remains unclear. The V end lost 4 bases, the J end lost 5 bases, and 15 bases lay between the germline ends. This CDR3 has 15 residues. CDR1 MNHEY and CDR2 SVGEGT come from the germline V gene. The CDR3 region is CASSSPGLKDQPQHF. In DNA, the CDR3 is TGTGCCAGCAGTTCCCCGGGATTGAAAGATCAGCCCCAGCATTTT.

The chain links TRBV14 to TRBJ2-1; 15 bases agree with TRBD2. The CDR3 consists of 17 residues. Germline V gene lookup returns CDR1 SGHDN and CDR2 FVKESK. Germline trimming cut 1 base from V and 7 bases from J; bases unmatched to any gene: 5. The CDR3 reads CASSQGTSGRATNEQFF. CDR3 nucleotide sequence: TGTGCCAGCAGCCAAGGGACTAGCGGGAGGGCCACAAATGAGCAGTTCTTC.

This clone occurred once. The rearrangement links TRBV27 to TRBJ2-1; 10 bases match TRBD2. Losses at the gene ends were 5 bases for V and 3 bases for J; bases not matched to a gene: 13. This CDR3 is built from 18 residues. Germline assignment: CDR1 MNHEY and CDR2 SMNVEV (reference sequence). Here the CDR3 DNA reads TGTGCCAGCAGTCCTGGACTAGCGGACCTCCTTTTCTACAATGAGCAGTTCTTC. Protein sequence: CASSPGLADLLFYNEQFF.

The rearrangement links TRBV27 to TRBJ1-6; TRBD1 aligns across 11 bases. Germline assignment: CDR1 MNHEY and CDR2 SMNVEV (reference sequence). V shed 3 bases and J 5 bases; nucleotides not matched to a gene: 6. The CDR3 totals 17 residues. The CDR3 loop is CASSFLGQGADNSPLHF. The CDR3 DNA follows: TGTGCCAGCAGTTTCCTAGGACAGGGGGCAGATAATTCACCCCTCCACTTT.

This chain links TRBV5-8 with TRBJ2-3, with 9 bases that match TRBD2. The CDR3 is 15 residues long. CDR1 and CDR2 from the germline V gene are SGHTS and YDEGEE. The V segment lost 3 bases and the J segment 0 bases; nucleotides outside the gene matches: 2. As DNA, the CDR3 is TGTGCCAGCAGCTGGACTAGCGCCAGCACAGATACGCAGTATTTT. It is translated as CASSWTSASTDTQYF.

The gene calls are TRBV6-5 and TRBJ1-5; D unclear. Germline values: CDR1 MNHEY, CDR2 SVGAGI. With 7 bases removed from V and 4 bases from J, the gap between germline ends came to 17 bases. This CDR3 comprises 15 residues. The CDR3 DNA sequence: TGTGCCAGCACTGTAGAGTCTATAGCAAATCAGCCCCAGCATTTT. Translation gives CASTVESIANQPQHF.

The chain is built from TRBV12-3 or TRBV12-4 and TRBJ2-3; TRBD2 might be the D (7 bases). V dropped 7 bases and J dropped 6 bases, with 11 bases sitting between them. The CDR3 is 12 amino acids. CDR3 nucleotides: TGTGCCAGCACCGAGGGGGGGGATACGCAGTATTTT. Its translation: CASTEGGDTQYF.

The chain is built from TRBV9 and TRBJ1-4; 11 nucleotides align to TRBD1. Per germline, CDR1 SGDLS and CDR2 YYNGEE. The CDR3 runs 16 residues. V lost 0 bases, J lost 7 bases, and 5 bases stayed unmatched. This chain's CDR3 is CASSVGTGGYGEKLFF. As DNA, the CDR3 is TGTGCCAGCAGCGTAGGGACAGGGGGCTATGGTGAAAAACTGTTTTTT.

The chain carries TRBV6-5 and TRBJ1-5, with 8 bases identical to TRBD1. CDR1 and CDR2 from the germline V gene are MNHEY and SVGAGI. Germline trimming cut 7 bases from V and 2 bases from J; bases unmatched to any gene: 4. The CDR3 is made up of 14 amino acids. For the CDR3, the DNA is TGTGCCAGCACCCTGGGACAGGGCAATCAGCCCCAGCATTTT. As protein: CASTLGQGNQPQHF.

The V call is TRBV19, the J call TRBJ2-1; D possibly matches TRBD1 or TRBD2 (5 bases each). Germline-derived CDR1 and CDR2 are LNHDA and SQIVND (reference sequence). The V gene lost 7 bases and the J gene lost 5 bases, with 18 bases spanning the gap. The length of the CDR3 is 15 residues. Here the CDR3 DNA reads TGTGCCAGTACCCTCGGGGCTATCGTTCACAATGAGCAGTTCTTC. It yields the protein CASTLGAIVHNEQFF.

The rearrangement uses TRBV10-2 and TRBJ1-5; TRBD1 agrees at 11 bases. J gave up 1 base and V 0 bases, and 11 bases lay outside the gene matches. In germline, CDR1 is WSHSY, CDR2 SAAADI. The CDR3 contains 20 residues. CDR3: CASSESRTGGEFGSNQPQHF. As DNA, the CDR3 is TGCGCCAGCAGTGAGTCTCGGACAGGGGGCGAATTCGGGAGCAATCAGCCCCAGCATTTT.

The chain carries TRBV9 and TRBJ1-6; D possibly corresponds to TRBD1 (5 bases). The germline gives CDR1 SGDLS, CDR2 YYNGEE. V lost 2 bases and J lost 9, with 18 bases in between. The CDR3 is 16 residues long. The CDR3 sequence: CASSVTPGLQGSPLHF. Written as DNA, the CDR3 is TGTGCCAGCAGCGTCACACCCGGGCTCCAGGGTTCACCCCTCCACTTT. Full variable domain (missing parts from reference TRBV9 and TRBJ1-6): DSGVTQTPKHLITATGQRVTLRCSPRSGDLSVYWYQQSLDQGLQFLIQYYNGEERAKGNILERFSAQQFPDLHSELNLSSLELGDSALYFCASSVTPGLQGSPLHFGNGTRLTVT.

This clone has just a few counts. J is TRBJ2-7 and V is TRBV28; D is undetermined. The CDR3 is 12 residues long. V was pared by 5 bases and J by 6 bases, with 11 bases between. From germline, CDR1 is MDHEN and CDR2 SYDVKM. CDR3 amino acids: CASSPIDREQYF. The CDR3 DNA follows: TGTGCCAGCAGTCCGATCGACCGCGAGCAGTACTTC. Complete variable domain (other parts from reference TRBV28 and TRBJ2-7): DVKVTQSSRYLVKRTGEKVFLECVQDMDHENMFWYRQDPGLGLRLIYFSYDVKMKEKGDIPEGYSVSREKKERFSLILESASTNQTSMYLCASSPIDREQYFGPGTRLTVT.